Each of the 21 T cell receptor beta chains below was sequenced from the same sample in a study of T cells in Graves' hyperthyroidism and ophthalmopathy. Researchers took RNA transcripts and amplified the TCR beta CDR3 regions from them. First-round RT-PCR of the TCR CDR3 relied on the HTBI primer set. MiXCR, run by TCRdb on the multiplex PCR reads, gives a single entry per CDR3 protein. The data show 350,000 to 400,000 distinct CDR3 sequences, about a fifth seen once. The sample taken for sequencing was blood. Receptor source: a woman between 18 and 30 years old with Graves' hyperthyroidism.

The table lists this clonotype with many counts. The chain carries TRBV12-3 or TRBV12-4 and TRBJ1-5; a possible D gene is TRBD1 (5 bases). The CDR3 length is 15 residues. The ends were cut back, 6 bases at V and 0 bases at J, with 12 bases in the middle. CDR3: CASRQTDYSNQPQHF. CDR3 DNA: TGTGCCAGCAGGCAGACAGATTATAGCAATCAGCCCCAGCATTTT.

This clonotype has ten or more counts. CDR3 coding DNA: TGTGCCAGCAGCTTAAAAGGGGCGGTCACTGAAGCTTTCTTT. This gives the protein CASSLKGAVTEAFF. The chain joins TRBV13 to TRBJ1-1; D possibly corresponds to TRBD1 (5 bases). CDR1 PRHDT and CDR2 FYEKMQ come from the germline V gene (reference sequence). V dropped 2 bases and J dropped 4 bases, with 11 bases sitting between them. The CDR3 totals 14 residues.

This clonotype has at least ten counts. The genes are TRBV5-1 and TRBJ2-5, with TRBD2 identical over 10 bases. This CDR3 contains 17 residues. Losses at the gene ends were 0 bases for V and 5 bases for J; bases not matched to a gene: 10. CDR1 is SGHRS, CDR2 YFSETQ, per germline. In DNA form, the CDR3 reads TGCGCCAGCAGCTTGGTTGGGCTAGCGGGGGTCCGGGAGACCCAGTACTTC. Encoded protein: CASSLVGLAGVRETQYF.

This clonotype was observed many times. The chain joins TRBV11-2 to TRBJ2-2; D not resolved. Germline V gene lookup returns CDR1 SGHAT and CDR2 FQNNGV. V was trimmed by 2 bases and J by 4 bases, leaving 14 bases between them. The CDR3 has 16 residues. The CDR3 loop is CASSLLPGRSTGELFF. The CDR3 DNA follows: TGTGCCAGCAGCTTACTCCCTGGACGAAGCACCGGGGAGCTGTTTTTT.

This clonotype has ten or more counts. V is TRBV2 and J is TRBJ1-2, with unresolved D. This CDR3 is 15 amino acids long. The V and J ends lost 10 bases and 5 bases respectively, with 23 bases between them. Per the germline V gene, CDR1 is SNHLY and CDR2 is FYNNEI. The CDR3: CAKVRSTGRTYGYTF. The DNA for the CDR3 is TGTGCCAAGGTTAGGTCCACTGGGCGTACATATGGCTACACCTTC.

DNA for the CDR3: TGTGCCAGCAGCCCCTCAGGCCAGGGAGGGTACGAGCAGTACTTC. Translating it yields CASSPSGQGGYEQYF. The V gene is TRBV12-3 or TRBV12-4, the J gene TRBJ2-7, with 7 bases aligning to TRBD2. The V gene end was trimmed by 6 bases and the J gene end by 4 bases; junction bases not matched to a gene: 12. This CDR3 has 15 residues.

This sequence joins TRBV4-1 and TRBJ1-1; D is undetermined. CDR3 length equals 15 residues. The germline V gene encodes CDR1 MGHRA and CDR2 YSYEKL. The V gene lost 3 bases and the J gene lost 3 bases, with 14 bases spanning the gap. The CDR3 loop is CASSQPTDLDTEAFF. CDR3 nucleotides: TGCGCCAGCAGCCAGCCGACGGACTTGGACACTGAAGCTTTCTTT.

This clonotype occurred many times. The chain links TRBV9 to TRBJ1-1; D remains ambiguous. This CDR3 spans 17 amino acids. Trimming left V 4 bases short and J 1 base short, with 20 bases between. Germline values: CDR1 SGDLS, CDR2 YYNGEE. The CDR3 loop reads CASSPGLLTGWNTEAFF. As DNA, the CDR3 is TGTGCCAGCAGCCCCGGTTTATTGACGGGATGGAACACTGAAGCTTTCTTT.

Many counts were recorded for this clonotype. This chain uses TRBV28 with TRBJ1-5; D is possibly TRBD1 (6 bases). Germline V lookup: CDR1 MDHEN, CDR2 SYDVKM. The CDR3 consists of 15 residues. V lost 7 bases and J 2 bases, leaving 15 bases between the germline ends. CDR3 DNA: TGTGCCAGCACCCCCCACAGGGCTGGCAATCAGCCCCAGCATTTT. Amino acids: CASTPHRAGNQPQHF.

This clonotype was seen many times. The rearrangement uses TRBV5-6 and TRBJ1-5, with 8 bases lining up with TRBD1. This CDR3 region has 16 residues. Trimming at V came to 2 bases and at J to 0 bases, leaving 4 bases not matched to a gene. Germline V gene data show CDR1 as SGHDT and CDR2 as YYEEEE. The CDR3 bases are TGTGCCAGCAGCTTTCAGGGGGCCTATAGCAATCAGCCCCAGCATTTT. Its protein product is CASSFQGAYSNQPQHF.

This clonotype has a count of ten or more. The chain combines TRBV5-1 with TRBJ1-1; 7 nucleotides align to TRBD1. V lost 0 bases to trimming and J lost 6 bases; unmatched junction nucleotides: 8. CDR1 is SGHRS and CDR2 is YFSETQ in the germline V gene. The CDR3 is 15 amino acids. In nucleotides, the CDR3 is TGCGCCAGCAGCTTGGGTTGGGCAGGGGGTCCTGAAGCTTTCTTT. Protein sequence: CASSLGWAGGPEAFF.

This clonotype showed up many times. This rearrangement joins TRBV11-3 to TRBJ2-5, with a weak D call TRBD1 (5 bases). CDR1 is SGHNT and CDR2 is YENEEA in the germline V gene. V was trimmed by 5 bases and J by 2 bases, leaving 9 bases between them. The CDR3 loop spans 13 amino acids. The DNA for the CDR3 is TGTGCCAGCAGCAAGACAGTACAAGAGACCCAGTACTTC. Its protein product is CASSKTVQETQYF.

This clonotype was counted ten times or more. The V call is TRBV7-2, the J call TRBJ2-7; tentative D call: TRBD1 (6 bases). The CDR3 sequence is 14 residues long. The ends were cut back, 4 bases at V and 2 bases at J, with 12 bases in the middle. The germline V gene has CDR1 SGHTA and CDR2 FQGNSA. The CDR3 region is CASSSAGTPYEQYF. CDR3 DNA sequence: TGTGCCAGCAGCTCCGCCGGGACACCCTACGAGCAGTACTTC.

This clonotype was detected ten times or more. The V gene is TRBV2, the J gene TRBJ2-7; D is possibly TRBD2 (5 bases). Trimming left V 6 bases short and J 8 bases short, with 14 bases between. Germline-derived CDR1 and CDR2 are SNHLY and FYNNEI. The CDR3 contains 12 residues. CDR3 protein: CASRLDGWKQYF. The CDR3 DNA is TGTGCCAGCAGACTAGATGGGTGGAAGCAGTACTTC.

At least ten counts were recorded for this clonotype. The V gene is TRBV28, the J gene TRBJ2-7, with 8 bases identical to TRBD1. The CDR3 consists of 12 residues. V was pared by 6 bases and J by 6 bases, with 4 bases of the junction left unmatched. Germline V CDR1 and CDR2: MDHEN, SYDVKM. The chain's CDR3 is CASRITGGEQYF. The CDR3 nucleotides read TGTGCCAGCAGGATAACAGGGGGCGAGCAGTACTTC.

This clonotype showed up many times. The chain has TRBV6-1 and TRBJ1-5; 9 bases are a match to TRBD1. The CDR3 consists of 15 residues. Germline values: CDR1 MNHNS, CDR2 SASEGT. Unmatched junction bases numbered 6, after V lost 7 bases and J lost 2 bases. The CDR3 reads CASTRDRVGNQPQHF. The DNA of the CDR3 is TGTGCCAGCACCAGGGACAGGGTAGGCAATCAGCCCCAGCATTTT.

The CDR3: CASSQVLNYEQYF. The CDR3 nucleotides are TGCGCCAGCAGCCAAGTCCTGAACTACGAGCAGTACTTC. This chain links TRBV4-1 with TRBJ2-7; no definite D call. This CDR3 region has 13 residues. Germline CDR1 and CDR2: MGHRA and YSYEKL. Trimming shortened V by 1 base and J by 3 bases, and 7 bases separated the two germline ends.

This clonotype occurred many times. V usage is TRBV7-2 and J usage is TRBJ2-5; 8 nucleotides align to TRBD2. The CDR3 covers 16 residues. Germline trimming cut 2 bases from V and 5 bases from J; bases unmatched to any gene: 10. CDR1 and CDR2 from the germline V gene are SGHTA and FQGNSA. CDR3 nucleotides: TGTGCCAGCAGCTTAAGTCTCCGGGGGGGCAGGGAGACCCAGTACTTC. This sequence encodes CASSLSLRGGRETQYF.

In this sample, this clonotype turned up many times. This chain uses TRBV27 with TRBJ2-7; TRBD1 might be the D (5 bases). V shed 7 bases and J shed 7 bases, with 14 bases lying between them. The CDR3 extends over 12 amino acids. CDR1 and CDR2 (germline): MNHEY, SMNVEV (reference sequence). The CDR3 here is CASMSRAGEQYF. The CDR3 coding sequence is TGTGCCAGCATGTCCAGGGCAGGGGAGCAGTACTTC.

V and J are TRBV2 and TRBJ1-3; D is unclear. V was shortened by 1 base and J by 2 bases, with 12 bases between the two germline ends. The CDR3 runs to 16 residues. CDR1 is SNHLY, CDR2 FYNNEI, per germline. This chain's CDR3 is CASSEEVLRAGNTIYF. CDR3 sequence (DNA): TGTGCCAGCAGTGAAGAGGTCCTACGGGCTGGAAACACCATATATTTT.

This clonotype was detected many times. The rearrangement uses TRBV20-1 and TRBJ1-5, with D possibly matching TRBD1 (6 bases). CDR3 length: 13 residues. V was shortened by 5 bases and J by 4 bases, with 12 bases between the two germline ends. The germline V gene has CDR1 DFQATT and CDR2 SNEGSKA (reference sequence). CDR3 protein: CSALTGQNQPQHF. DNA for the CDR3: TGCAGTGCTCTGACTGGACAGAATCAGCCCCAGCATTTT.